The T cell receptor beta chain described here comes from a study of lymphopenia after photon versus proton radiotherapy. Whole-study results and caveats: A bigger post-nadir fall in TCR diversity correlated inversely with survival time in deceased patients. Oligoclonal CD8+ Temra expansion after nadir drove photon patients' diversity drop. Photon-treated patients lost naive T cells and TCR diversity; proton-treated stayed stable.

Trimming pared 6 bases from V and 8 bases from J, leaving 10 bases between. From germline, CDR1 is SGHRS and CDR2 YFSETQ. This CDR3 has 11 residues. This clone was detected only a few times. Its matching antigen is unknown. Sequenced by immunoSEQ multiplex PCR; TCRdb stores in-frame clones only, minus some. The sample shows about 18,000 clones, 84% of them seen only once. The TCR sequence derives from a man between 70 and 80 years old with pancreatic cancer. The V call is TRBV5-1, the J call TRBJ2-3; no reliable D call. The sequencing here drew on peripheral blood, taken from a patient treated with proton-based radiotherapy. The CDR3 nucleotides are TGCGCCAGCAACCTTGGCGGTACGCAGTATTTT. It codes for CASNLGGTQYF.